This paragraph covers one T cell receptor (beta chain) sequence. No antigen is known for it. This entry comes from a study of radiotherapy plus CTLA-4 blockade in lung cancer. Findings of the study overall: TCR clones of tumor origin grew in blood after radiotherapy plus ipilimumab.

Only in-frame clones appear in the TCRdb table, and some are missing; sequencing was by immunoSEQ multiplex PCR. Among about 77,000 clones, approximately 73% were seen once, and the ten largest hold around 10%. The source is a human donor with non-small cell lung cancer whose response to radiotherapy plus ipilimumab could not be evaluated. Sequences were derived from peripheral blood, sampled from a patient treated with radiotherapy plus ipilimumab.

The CDR3 coding sequence is TGTGCCAGCAGCTCCTGGACTAGCGGGAGGTCGGGTGAGCAGTTCTTC. Translated, it gives CASSSWTSGRSGEQFF. The chain recombines TRBV7-9 with TRBJ2-1, with TRBD2 matching over 14 bases. Losses at the gene ends were 4 bases for V and 9 bases for J; bases not matched to a gene: 8. There are 16 residues in the CDR3. Germline CDR1 is SEHNR and CDR2 is FQNEAQ (reference sequence). The full variable domain, its missing parts supplied by reference TRBV7-9 and TRBJ2-1, is DTGVSQNPRHKITKRGQNVTFRCDPISEHNRLYWYRQTLGQGPEFLTYFQNEAQLEKSRLLSDRFSAERPKGSFSTLEIQRTEQGDSAMYLCASSSWTSGRSGEQFFGPGTRLTVL.